What follows describes a single TCR beta chain. Its antigen remains undetermined. Per-nucleotide qualities are absent, and no much larger clonotype sits a single base away. The data were obtained in a study of CD8+ T cells in alopecia areata (dated by TCRdb to between 2017 and 2018). Context from the whole study: Treated patients were enrolled in an open-label pilot trial of oral tofacitinib at 5 to 10 mg twice daily for moderate-to-severe alopecia areata. In treated patients, disease severity was measured using the SALT score, which gives the percentage of scalp surface area affected. Scalp clonality was compared among normal scalp (n=4), patchy alopecia areata scalp (n=8), and alopecia totalis/universalis scalp (n=8). Tofacitinib-treated patients had biopsies at baseline and at 4 and 24 weeks of treatment, with a later scalp biopsy in several patients. TCRbeta CDR3 regions were amplified by immunoSEQ multiplex PCR with 35 Vbeta forward and 13 Jbeta reverse primers. Human TCRbeta sequencing covered scalp tissue and sorted CD4+ and CD8+ peripheral blood T cells from patchy and totalis/universalis alopecia areata patients and healthy controls. Tofacitinib was given for 6 to 18 months, followed by 6 months of follow-up off drug to assess delayed response and recurrence. RNA came from the PAXgene miRNA kit for fixed scalp, the miRNeasy kit for PBMCs, and the RNeasy kit for mouse skin. In both human patients and the C3H/HeJ mouse model, the study applied high-throughput TCRbeta sequencing to look at T cell clonal expansion in alopecia areata.

The meaning of the sample's time point label: 24 weeks on oral tofacitinib. What the treatment or condition label conveys for this sample: oral pan-JAK inhibitor, 5-10 mg twice daily. Lesional scalp punch biopsies and peripheral blood were collected from alopecia areata patients. PBMCs were isolated by density centrifugation and stained for CD3, CD4 and CD8, after which CD4+ and CD8+ T cells were sorted on a FACSAria. Results and caveats for the whole study, not just this receptor: Lesional scalp, especially in alopecia totalis/universalis, showed higher clonality and more expanded CD8+ clones than normal scalp, suggesting antigenic drive. Because the treated cohort was small and had just a single nonresponder, larger studies are needed to establish links between baseline CD8+ expansion and response. During tofacitinib treatment, many expanded lesional clones stuck around in both scalp and blood, and this persistence may partly explain why relapse happens after treatment is stopped. Shared TCR sequences between patients were less evident than in mice, which may be partly attributable to HLA diversity in the patient population. Unlike mouse skin, which is dominated by gammadelta T cells, normal human skin has resident alphabeta T cells that are also sequenced, and this complicates analysis of the scalp TCR repertoire. With tofacitinib, both scalp clonality and the number of expanded CD8+ clones among the top 100 scalp clones went down significantly.

From V the trimming removes 1 base and from J it removes 2 bases, while the gene matches leave 6 bases of the junction unaccounted for. From cysteine to phenylalanine, the CDR3 is 16 amino acids long. The sequence is cut down to CDR3 DNA, 48 bases in frame from base 1. According to the germline V gene, CDR1 reads MGHRA and CDR2 reads YSYEKL. The library was obtained by the immunoSEQ multiplex PCR assay. RNA was extracted from all samples and reverse transcribed into cDNA, which served as template for TCR sequencing. First-strand cDNA was synthesized with SuperScript III using a 2:1 mix of oligo-dT and random hexamers. Amplification bias was assessed with a synthetic immune receptor repertoire, and residual bias was removed computationally. In the paper's pipeline: After raw reads were preprocessed to remove errors, the CDR3 was defined following IMGT conventions as running from the conserved cysteine to phenylalanine. Clonality was computed as 1 minus the Shannon entropy, with the entropy normalized by log2 of the number of productive unique TCRs. CD4 or CD8 identity of scalp clones was inferred by cross-referencing scalp TCRbeta sequences with sorted blood CD4 and CD8 repertoires. This is the immuneACCESS table as TCRdb keeps it, with only in-frame sequences that have V and J called. A part of the clones is gone; compared with another copy, unresolved V genes explain less than half, and the rest is unexplained. That table supplies the V and J calls and clone size; D and trimming were determined from the DNA. This sample lists around 270,000 clones; 55% to 75% were detected once. Approximately 2% of the sample lies in the top ten.

The origin of this receptor is a human donor with alopecia areata. The specimen comprised CD4+ T cells sorted from blood, sampled at week 24, from a patient treated with tofacitinib. The V and J segments used are TRBV4-1 and TRBJ1-2; 8 bases in between match TRBD1. The CDR3 sequence is CASSQGRQGRNYGYTF. The base sequence is TGCGCCAGCAGCCAAGGTCGACAGGGGAGAAACTATGGCTACACCTTC.